This T cell receptor (beta chain) was obtained from a study of CD8+CD57+ T cells in acquired aplastic anemia listed by TCRdb under 2018. Regarding the complete study: DNA extracted from sorted CD4+ and CD8+ cells had a mean of about 3 ug, with a range of about 0.18 to 27.4 ug. Results and caveats for the whole study, not just this receptor: Some 30 CD8+ CDR3 sequences were found to be shared between patients and controls, but these sequences appeared to be highly expressed in patients and within the immunodominant clones of the patients. CD8+ Simpson's diversity did not differ significantly between patients and healthy controls (P=0.060).

In this study, sorted CD4+ and CD8+ T cells from the blood of healthy subjects and of severe aplastic anemia patients had their TCR repertoires deep-sequenced. Ficoll-Paque density gradient centrifugation was used to isolate peripheral blood mononuclear cells. Before DNA extraction, CD4+ and CD8+ T cells were sorted by FACS or by magnetic beads. Genomic DNA was used as template for profiling of TCR beta VDJ combinations and CDR3 sequences. TCR repertoire sequencing was run on an Illumina HiSeq 2000. The authors processed their data as follows. TRBV/TRBJ rearrangement plots, CDR3 size and DJ length profiles, and Simpson's diversity index were used to assess repertoires. Whichever DNA sequence was most abundant in the deep sequencing data was defined as the immunodominant clone. CDR3 amino acid sequences were screened for sharing across subjects and were compared with published repertoires and the VDJdb database. TCRdb redid the processing of the public reads, applying fastp at Q25 and MiXCR, and retained in-frame beta chains. For every CDR3 protein sequence, its rows merge into one entry that carries the most common genes and DNA. The V and J calls were not made by the authors but by TCRdb's processing. The sample table shows more than 250,000 distinct CDR3 sequences, and approximately 57% are seen once. Approximately 8.2% of the sample is taken by the ten largest.

Points on this clonotype: Its recognized antigen is unknown. An end of the junction differs from the germline gene, which may be a read error.

According to the germline V gene (reference sequence), CDR1 reads DFQATT and CDR2 reads SNEGSKA. The CDR3 sequence holds 14 residues, the cysteine and phenylalanine included. The CDR3 DNA has 42 bases and is translated from base 1. This receptor was obtained from a human donor with severe aplastic anemia or a healthy control (not recorded which). The specimen sequenced was sorted CD4+, CD8+, or CD8+CD57+ T cells (not recorded which) from PBMCs. In this chain, TRBV20-1 is recombined with TRBJ2-7; the D segment may tentatively be TRBD1 or TRBD2, each giving 5 matched bases. The CDR3 region: CGAIAGNSDYEQYF. The sequence in DNA is TGCGGTGCCATCGCAGGGAATAGCGATTACGAGCAGTACTTC.